This T cell receptor beta chain came from a study of cytomegalovirus exposure and HLA in healthy donors. The CDR3 extends over 14 amino acids. The trim removed 6 bases at V and 9 bases at J, leaving 11 bases unmatched. The germline V gene encodes CDR1 MNHEY and CDR2 SMNVEV (reference sequence). PCR used 60 Vbeta primers and 13 Jbeta primers. Produced via immunoSEQ multiplex PCR; TCRdb's table is partial and in-frame only. The listing contains 150,000 or so clones. The receptor was derived from a woman in her forties or fifties in good health and CMV-seronegative. Sequenced material: PBMCs. The chain combines TRBV27 with TRBJ2-1; 7 bases agree with TRBD1. CDR3 coding DNA: TGTGCCAGCAGCCCCAATGGCAGGGGGAGTGAGCAGTTCTTC. Its translation: CASSPNGRGSEQFF.